Presented here are 8 T cell receptor beta chains from one specimen sequenced in a study of molecular identifiers for immune sequencing clone quantification. TCRdb itself ran the PCR reads through MiXCR, one entry per CDR3 protein. There are about 640,000 distinct CDR3 sequences in the sample; just under 20% occur only once, and 0.85% lies in the top ten. Sequenced: naive CD8+ T cells from blood, with Jurkat cell RNA spiked in. Subset of the sample: FACS-sorted CD8+CD4-CCR7+CD45RA+ naive T cells. These receptors came from a human donor in good health. Some libraries in this study had Jurkat cell RNA spiked in.

The genes are TRBV29-1 and TRBJ2-3; TRBD2 is a possible D gene (5 bases). Germline V gene sequence: CDR1 SQVTM, CDR2 ANQGSEA. Trimming took off 4 bases at V and 5 bases at J, with 22 bases between the two ends. The CDR3 consists of 16 residues. For the CDR3, the DNA is TGCAGCGTTGGAGATCGGGGTGACGTGAGCGTAGATACGCAGTATTTT. Protein: CSVGDRGDVSVDTQYF.

Ten or more counts support this clonotype. The chain has TRBV10-2 and TRBJ1-1; 7 nucleotides agree with TRBD1. The CDR3 is 14 residues long. Trimming removed 6 bases from V and 0 bases from J; junction bases left unmatched: 4. From germline, CDR1 is WSHSY and CDR2 SAAADI. In nucleotides, the CDR3 is TGCGCCAGCAGACGACAGGGCGTGAACACTGAAGCTTTCTTT. This codes for CASRRQGVNTEAFF.

This clonotype was seen ten or more times. The chain employs TRBV6-2 or TRBV6-3 and TRBJ2-7; D remains ambiguous. The CDR3 has 14 residues. Per germline, CDR1 MNHEY and CDR2 SVGEGT. V was shortened by 2 bases and J by 5 bases, with 13 bases between the two germline ends. The CDR3 DNA reads TGTGCCAGCAGTTACGATATGGGCGTCCACGAGCAGTACTTC. Translating it yields CASSYDMGVHEQYF.

The rearrangement joins TRBV4-1 to TRBJ1-2; 7 nucleotides line up with TRBD1. CDR3 length: 14 amino acids. CDR1 is MGHRA and CDR2 is YSYEKL in the germline V gene. V trimming: 3 bases; J trimming: 2 bases; junction bases outside the gene matches: 3. The CDR3 region has the DNA TGCGCCAGCAGCCAGCTACAGGGGAACTATGGCTACACCTTC. It yields the protein CASSQLQGNYGYTF.

The table lists this clonotype with a few counts. The chain recombines TRBV6-2 or TRBV6-3 with TRBJ2-5; 14 positions agree with TRBD2. Germline CDR1 is MNHEY and CDR2 is SVGEGT. The length of the CDR3 is 18 residues. With 2 bases clipped from V and 5 bases from J, the junction kept 10 bases outside the gene matches. CDR3 region: CASSYPPAGLAGVETQYF. The CDR3 bases are TGTGCCAGCAGTTACCCTCCAGCGGGACTAGCGGGAGTTGAGACCCAGTACTTC.

The table lists this clonotype with a few counts. J is TRBJ2-7 and V is TRBV28; 12 bases line up with TRBD2. Trimming took 7 bases from V and 3 from J; bases not matched to a gene: 10. Germline V gene sequence: CDR1 MDHEN, CDR2 SYDVKM. This CDR3 comprises 16 residues. The CDR3 DNA reads as TGTGCCAGCACCCTAAGGGGACTAGCGGGCCGCTACGAGCAGTACTTC. Its protein product is CASTLRGLAGRYEQYF.

A remark on this clonotype: A much bigger clone sits one base away, suggesting this may be a read error. The gene calls are TRBV5-1 and TRBJ2-7, with a tentative D call TRBD2 (6 bases). Per the germline V gene, CDR1 is SGHRS and CDR2 is YFSETQ. V dropped 4 bases and J dropped 1 base, with 21 bases sitting between them. The CDR3 extends over 17 amino acids. The CDR3 sequence: CASSPGLLSELSYEQYF. The CDR3 DNA reads TGCGCCAGCAGCCCGGGACTCCTGAGCGAACTATCCTACGAGCAGTACTTC.

This clonotype was seen a few times. The chain is built from TRBV20-1 and TRBJ2-5, with a possible D match to TRBD1 (6 bases). This CDR3 has 15 residues. V lost 3 bases and J lost 5, with 19 bases in between. CDR1 is DFQATT, CDR2 SNEGSKA, per germline (reference sequence). The CDR3, as DNA: TGCAGTGCTAGTCCCAGACAGGACCCTTGGGAGACCCAGTACTTC. This translates into CSASPRQDPWETQYF.